What follows are 32 T cell receptor beta chains derived from one specimen sequenced in a study of blood T cell repertoires in COVID-19. Clones were sequenced by immunoSEQ multiplex PCR, and TCRdb holds only the in-frame ones, with some missing. The profile shows around 100,000 clones, 80% of them singletons. Material for sequencing was peripheral blood. The receptors shown here come from a woman in her 70s with acute or convalescent COVID-19.

The rearrangement joins TRBV5-4 to TRBJ2-5; TRBD1 might be the D (5 bases). Per the germline V gene, CDR1 is SGHNT and CDR2 is YYREEE (reference sequence). The CDR3 is 13 amino acids. The V end was cut by 0 bases, the J end by 9 bases, with 12 bases between. The CDR3 loop is CASSLGQISAQYF. The CDR3 DNA reads TGTGCCAGCAGCTTGGGACAGATAAGTGCCCAGTACTTC.

This clone was observed a handful of times. J is TRBJ1-2 and V is TRBV5-1; a weak D match, TRBD1 (6 bases). Deletions cut 0 bases from V and 8 bases from J, with 11 bases between. This CDR3 region has 13 residues. Germline loops: CDR1 SGHRS, CDR2 YFSETQ. CDR3: CASSLDQGMGYTF. In DNA form, the CDR3 reads TGCGCCAGCAGCTTGGACCAGGGGATGGGCTACACCTTC.

This chain joins TRBV6-1 and TRBJ1-6; possible D gene TRBD1, 5 bases. Looked up from germline, CDR1 is MNHNS and CDR2 is SASEGT. CDR3 length: 16 residues. Trimming cost V 2 bases and J 6 bases, with 14 bases left between them. The CDR3 sequence is CASSERGTESNSPLHF. The CDR3, as DNA: TGTGCCAGCAGTGAAAGGGGAACTGAGAGTAATTCACCCCTCCACTTT.

In its sample, this clone was seen a few times. The chain combines TRBV5-1 with TRBJ1-5; 9 bases align to TRBD1. The length of the CDR3 is 15 residues. V lost 4 bases, J lost 2 bases, and 4 bases stayed unmatched. Germline CDR1 and CDR2: SGHRS and YFSETQ. The CDR3 DNA follows: TGCGCCAGCAGCAAACGGGACAGGGGCAATCAGCCCCAGCATTTT. Translation: CASSKRDRGNQPQHF.

This clone has a single count. CDR3 coding DNA: TGCAGCGTTGAAGATCGCCAGGGAGGCAATGGCTACACCTTC. Protein sequence: CSVEDRQGGNGYTF. V gene TRBV29-1 combines with J gene TRBJ1-2, with D maybe TRBD1 (5 bases). CDR1 and CDR2 from the germline V gene are SQVTM and ANQGSEA. The CDR3 covers 14 residues. The ends were cut back, 0 bases at V and 6 bases at J, with 14 bases in the middle.

In nucleotides, the CDR3 is TGCGCCAGCAGTCCGCAGGACAGCTACTACAATGAGCAGTTCTTC. Translated, it gives CASSPQDSYYNEQFF. The chain employs TRBV23-1 and TRBJ2-1; weak D call: TRBD1 (6 bases). TRBV23-1 is annotated as an ORF whose role is uncertain. The CDR3 consists of 15 residues. Between the trimmed V and J ends, which lost 4 bases and 3 bases, there was a span of 13 bases.

This clone came up once. The rearrangement joins TRBV5-4 to TRBJ2-3; 10 positions agree with TRBD1. Germline-derived CDR1 and CDR2 are SGHNT and YYREEE (reference sequence). The ends lost 0 bases at V and 3 bases at J; junction bases unmatched: 1. The CDR3 covers 15 residues. The CDR3 DNA reads as TGTGCCAGCAGCTTGGAGGGACAGGGGACAGATACGCAGTATTTT. Translated: CASSLEGQGTDTQYF.

This chain joins TRBV2 and TRBJ2-7, with TRBD2 matching over 9 bases. The germline CDR1 and CDR2 sequences are SNHLY and FYNNEI. Unmatched junction bases numbered 14, after V lost 7 bases and J lost 7 bases. The CDR3 is made up of 15 amino acids. The CDR3 DNA sequence: TGTGCCAGCACAGAGCAGCGGGGGGCCCCTAGGGAGCAGTACTTC. This encodes CASTEQRGAPREQYF.

The CDR3, as DNA: TGTGCCAGCAGAAAACAGGTTGCGCACGAGCAGTACTTC. Protein product: CASRKQVAHEQYF. The rearrangement joins TRBV21-1 to TRBJ2-7; the table's D call TRBD1 went unverified against the DNA. TRBV21-1 is a pseudogene segment. The CDR3 has 13 residues.

The chain recombines TRBV9 with TRBJ2-3; TRBD2 is a possible D gene (6 bases). The CDR3 covers 17 residues. The V and J ends lost 2 bases and 5 bases respectively, with 21 bases between them. From germline, CDR1 is SGDLS and CDR2 YYNGEE. CDR3 protein: CASSVDGSGVGGDTQYF. CDR3 sequence (DNA): TGTGCCAGCAGCGTGGACGGATCCGGGGTCGGGGGAGATACGCAGTATTTT. Drawing the rest from reference TRBV9 and TRBJ2-3, the complete variable domain is DSGVTQTPKHLITATGQRVTLRCSPRSGDLSVYWYQQSLDQGLQFLIQYYNGEERAKGNILERFSAQQFPDLHSELNLSSLELGDSALYFCASSVDGSGVGGDTQYFGPGTRLTVL.

The rearrangement uses TRBV28 and TRBJ1-2; 8 nucleotides match TRBD1. The germline gives CDR1 MDHEN, CDR2 SYDVKM. V lost 5 bases and J lost 8; bases outside the gene matches: 7. This CDR3 spans 13 amino acids. The CDR3 is CASSDGQGLGYTF. CDR3 coding DNA: TGTGCCAGCAGTGATGGACAGGGCCTAGGCTACACCTTC.

For the CDR3, the DNA is TGTGCCAGTAGCCGGTTCGGGTCCAGCTCCTACAATGAGCAGTTCTTC. Protein product: CASSRFGSSSYNEQFF. The chain has TRBV19 and TRBJ2-1, with D unresolved. CDR3 length: 16 amino acids. The V end lost 6 bases, the J end lost 0 bases, and 15 bases lay between the germline ends. Germline CDR1 LNHDA, CDR2 SQIVND (reference sequence).

V gene TRBV28 combines with J gene TRBJ2-3, with TRBD1 matching over 8 bases. The CDR3 loop spans 16 amino acids. Germline V gene lookup returns CDR1 MDHEN and CDR2 SYDVKM. The J segment lost 3 bases and the V segment lost 8 bases, leaving 13 bases of the junction unmatched. This CDR3 reads CASRYGRGLRTDTQYF. CDR3 in DNA: TGTGCCAGCCGATACGGCAGGGGGCTAAGGACAGATACGCAGTATTTT.

The rearrangement uses TRBV5-5 and TRBJ2-3, with D perhaps TRBD2 (5 bases). Trimming cost V 5 bases and J 4 bases, with 14 bases left between them. This CDR3 region has 14 residues. Germline-derived CDR1 and CDR2 are SGHKS and YYEKEE (reference sequence). The CDR3: CASSSGLTPDTQYF. CDR3 DNA sequence: TGTGCCAGCAGTTCCGGACTCACCCCAGATACGCAGTATTTT.

The V gene is TRBV18, the J gene TRBJ1-5; tentatively, D is TRBD1 (5 bases). Trimming cost V 6 bases and J 7 bases, with 19 bases left between them. Germline loops: CDR1 KGHSH, CDR2 LQKENI. CDR3 size: 15 residues. This CDR3 reads CASSLGGGRDQPQHF. DNA for the CDR3: TGTGCCAGCTCTCTCGGTGGGGGGAGGGACCAGCCCCAGCATTTT.

J is TRBJ1-4 and V is TRBV10-3; 9 nucleotides match TRBD1. Trimming took 2 bases from V and 8 from J; bases not matched to a gene: 6. Germline V gives CDR1 ENHRY, CDR2 SYGVKD. The length of the CDR3 is 15 residues. CDR3: CAISEGGQGQEKLFF. Written as DNA, the CDR3 is TGTGCCATCAGTGAGGGTGGACAGGGGCAAGAAAAACTGTTTTTT.

The chain recombines TRBV7-2 with TRBJ1-2; possibly TRBD1 for D (6 bases). The CDR3 is 15 amino acids. The germline V gene encodes CDR1 SGHTA and CDR2 FQGNSA. Trimming shortened V by 1 base and J by 3 bases, and 12 bases separated the two germline ends. CDR3: CASSLGYRADYGYTF. Here the CDR3 DNA reads TGTGCCAGCAGCTTAGGCTACAGGGCGGACTATGGCTACACCTTC. Based on the CDR3 plus reference TRBV7-2 and TRBJ1-2, the full variable domain is GAGVSQSPSNKVTEKGKDVELRCDPISGHTALYWYRQSLGQGLEFLIYFQGNSAPDKSGLPSDRFSAERTGGSVSTLTIQRTQQEDSAVYLCASSLGYRADYGYTFGSGTRLTVV.

V usage is TRBV5-6 and J usage is TRBJ1-5, with 7 bases identical to TRBD1. J was trimmed by 6 bases and V by 6 bases; bases with no gene match: 12. CDR3 size: 15 residues. Germline CDR1 and CDR2: SGHDT and YYEEEE. Here the CDR3 reads CASTTQGQGVQPQHF. CDR3 bases: TGTGCCAGCACCACCCAGGGCCAGGGGGTTCAGCCCCAGCATTTT.

This clone was seen repeatedly, ten times or more. The genes are TRBV3-1 (or the pseudogene TRBV3-2) and TRBJ2-7; D uncertain. This CDR3 region has 14 residues. V was trimmed by 1 base and J by 2 bases, leaving 9 bases between them. Germline assignment: CDR1 LGHDT and CDR2 YNNKEL (reference sequence). The CDR3, as DNA: TGTGCCAGCAGCCAAGCAAGCGTTACCTACGAGCAGTACTTC. Its translation: CASSQASVTYEQYF.

This clone was counted once. This chain uses TRBV24-1 with TRBJ1-1; no firm D call. Trimming took 0 bases from V and 5 from J, leaving 6 bases between them. The V gene's germline CDR1 is KGHDR and CDR2 SFDVKD. There are 13 residues in the CDR3. CDR3: CATSDLPGTEAFF. CDR3 nucleotides: TGTGCCACCAGTGATTTGCCAGGAACTGAAGCTTTCTTT.

CDR3 coding DNA: TGTGCCAGCAGCTTAGACGGTCACCCGGGACAGGGTTACGAGCAGTACGTC. Residues: CASSLDGHPGQGYEQYV. V and J are TRBV11-2 and TRBJ2-7, with 9 bases lining up with TRBD1. The V gene's germline CDR1 is SGHAT and CDR2 FQNNGV. After removal of 0 bases from V and 4 bases from J, the junction contained 10 bases not matched to a gene. The length of the CDR3 is 17 residues.

The chain couples TRBV30 to TRBJ1-2; 9 bases agree with TRBD1. With 2 bases clipped from V and 7 bases from J, the junction kept 5 bases outside the gene matches. The germline V gene has CDR1 GTSNPN and CDR2 SVGIG (reference sequence). This CDR3 contains 13 residues. The CDR3 spells CAWSQQGAVGYTF. CDR3 bases: TGTGCCTGGAGTCAACAGGGGGCCGTTGGCTACACCTTC.

The chain couples TRBV2 to TRBJ1-5; D gene ambiguous. Trimming removed 3 bases at V and 4 bases at J, with 4 bases between. The germline CDR1 and CDR2 sequences are SNHLY and FYNNEI. This CDR3 has 12 residues. As DNA, the CDR3 is TGTGCCAGCAGTGACCAGAATCAGCCCCAGCATTTT. It is translated as CASSDQNQPQHF. The variable domain in full, with the rest retrieved from reference TRBV2 and TRBJ1-5, is EPEVTQTPSHQVTQMGQEVILRCVPISNHLYFYWYRQILGQKVEFLVSFYNNEISEKSEIFDDQFSVERPDGSNFTLKIRSTKLEDSAMYFCASSDQNQPQHFGDGTRLSIL.

The chain has TRBV9 and TRBJ1-1; TRBD1 matches at 7 bases. Germline values: CDR1 SGDLS, CDR2 YYNGEE. V shed 3 bases, J shed 3 bases, and the junction held 5 bases outside the gene matches. The CDR3 has 14 amino acids. The CDR3 region has the DNA TGTGCCAGCAGCGCCGTCACAGGGGACACTGAAGCTTTCTTT. Protein sequence: CASSAVTGDTEAFF.

This clone was counted only a few times. The CDR3 loop is CASSLDRGGVPEAFF. The CDR3 nucleotides read TGCGCCAGCAGCTTGGACAGGGGTGGGGTCCCTGAAGCTTTCTTT. The chain has TRBV5-1 and TRBJ1-1; 7 bases line up with TRBD1. V was pared by 0 bases and J by 6 bases, with 8 bases of the junction left unmatched. From germline, CDR1 is SGHRS and CDR2 YFSETQ. This CDR3 is 15 amino acids long.

This chain links TRBV9 with TRBJ1-1, with D possibly TRBD1 on 6 matching bases. V gave up 2 bases and J gave up 6 bases, with 14 bases separating them. There are 14 residues in the CDR3. Germline values: CDR1 SGDLS, CDR2 YYNGEE. The CDR3 bases are TGTGCCAGCAGCGTTGTACAGGGTAGTCCTGAAGCTTTCTTT. It translates to CASSVVQGSPEAFF.

The gene calls are TRBV5-1 and TRBJ2-3; D is undetermined. The CDR3 runs 15 residues. V was trimmed by 1 base and J by 3 bases, leaving 12 bases between them. Germline CDR1 reads SGHRS; CDR2 reads YFSETQ. CDR3 in amino acids: CASSLTGSRTDTQYF. The CDR3 DNA is TGCGCCAGCAGCTTGACCGGGTCTAGAACAGATACGCAGTATTTT. Looking up the rest from reference TRBV5-1 and TRBJ2-3 gives the full variable domain: KAGVTQTPRYLIKTRGQQVTLSCSPISGHRSVSWYQQTPGQGLQFLFEYFSETQRNKGNFPGRFSGRQFSNSRSEMNVSTLELGDSALYLCASSLTGSRTDTQYFGPGTRLTVL.

This clone was counted between two and nine times. The chain joins TRBV6-6 to TRBJ1-1; D not resolved. Looked up from germline, CDR1 is MNHNY and CDR2 is SVGAGI (reference sequence). V was cut by 0 bases and J by 5 bases, with 4 bases left in between. CDR3 length: 12 residues. CDR3 sequence (DNA): TGTGCCAGCAGTTACTCCCGGACTGAAGCTTTCTTT. This gives the protein CASSYSRTEAFF.

This chain links TRBV18 with TRBJ1-3; possible D gene TRBD1, 5 bases. CDR3 length equals 16 residues. Germline CDR1 is KGHSH and CDR2 is LQKENI. V lost 3 bases and J 0 bases, leaving 12 bases between the germline ends. This CDR3 is CASSPPGLNSGNTIYF. In DNA form, the CDR3 reads TGTGCCAGCTCACCCCCGGGACTGAACTCTGGAAACACCATATATTTT.

The chain carries TRBV4-3 and TRBJ2-2; 8 nucleotides line up with TRBD1. CDR1 and CDR2 from the germline V gene are LGHNA and YSLEER. The ends lost 4 bases at V and 5 bases at J; junction bases unmatched: 9. The CDR3 is made up of 16 amino acids. The CDR3 DNA reads TGCGCCAGCAGCCGAGACGGACAGGGTATGACCGGGGAGCTGTTTTTT. Encoded protein: CASSRDGQGMTGELFF.

This rearrangement joins TRBV29-1 to TRBJ1-2, with 7 bases that match TRBD1. V lost 6 bases and J lost 0; bases outside the gene matches: 4. The CDR3 is 13 residues long. The germline gives CDR1 SQVTM, CDR2 ANQGSEA. CDR3 sequence (DNA): TGCAGCGTGGGACAGTTAGCTAACTATGGCTACACCTTC. Translation: CSVGQLANYGYTF. The whole variable domain, remainder taken from reference TRBV29-1 and TRBJ1-2, is SAVISQKPSRDICQRGTSLTIQCQVDSQVTMMFWYRQQPGQSLTLIATANQGSEATYESGFVIDKFPISRPNLTFSTLTVSNMSPEDSSIYLCSVGQLANYGYTFGSGTRLTVV.

The V call is TRBV6-5, the J call TRBJ1-3; D is uncertain. V lost 2 bases, J lost 0 bases, and 8 bases lay in between. This CDR3 spans 15 amino acids. In germline, CDR1 is MNHEY, CDR2 SVGAGI. In DNA, the CDR3 is TGTGCCAGCAGTTACAAGCAGGCCTCTGGAAACACCATATATTTT. This codes for CASSYKQASGNTIYF.